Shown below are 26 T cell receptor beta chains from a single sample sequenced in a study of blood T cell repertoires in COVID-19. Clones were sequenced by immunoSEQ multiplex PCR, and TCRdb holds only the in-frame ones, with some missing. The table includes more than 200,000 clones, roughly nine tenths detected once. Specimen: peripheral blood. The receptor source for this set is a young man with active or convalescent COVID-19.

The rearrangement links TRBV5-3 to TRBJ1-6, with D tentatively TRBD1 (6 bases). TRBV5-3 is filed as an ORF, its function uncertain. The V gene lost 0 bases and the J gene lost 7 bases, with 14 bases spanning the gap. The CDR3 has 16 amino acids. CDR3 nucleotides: TGTGCCAGAAGCTTGGTTGGGGGCGGGCAAAATTCACCCCTCCACTTT. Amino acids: CARSLVGGGQNSPLHF.

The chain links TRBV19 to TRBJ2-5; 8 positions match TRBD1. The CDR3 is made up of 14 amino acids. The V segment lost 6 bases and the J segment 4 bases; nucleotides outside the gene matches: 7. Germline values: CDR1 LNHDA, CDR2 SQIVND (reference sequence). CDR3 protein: CASRPQGAGETQYF. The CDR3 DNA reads TGTGCCAGTAGACCTCAGGGGGCCGGAGAGACCCAGTACTTC. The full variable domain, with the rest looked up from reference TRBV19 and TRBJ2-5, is DGGITQSPKYLFRKEGQNVTLSCEQNLNHDAMYWYRQDPGQGLRLIYYSQIVNDFQKGDIAEGYSVSREKKESFPLTVTSAQKNPTAFYLCASRPQGAGETQYFGPGTRLLVL.

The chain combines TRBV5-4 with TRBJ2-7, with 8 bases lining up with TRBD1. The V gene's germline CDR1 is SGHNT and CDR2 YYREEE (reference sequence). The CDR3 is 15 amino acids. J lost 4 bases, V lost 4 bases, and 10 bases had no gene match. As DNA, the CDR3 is TGTGCCAGCAGCAACGGACAGGGAGGAGCGTACGAGCAGTACTTC. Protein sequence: CASSNGQGGAYEQYF.

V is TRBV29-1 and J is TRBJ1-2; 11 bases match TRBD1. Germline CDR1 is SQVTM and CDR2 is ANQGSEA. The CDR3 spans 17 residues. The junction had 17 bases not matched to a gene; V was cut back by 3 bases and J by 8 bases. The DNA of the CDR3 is TGCAGCGTTGATCTACATCTTGCGGCGGGACAGGGGGTAGGCTACACCTTC. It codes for CSVDLHLAAGQGVGYTF.

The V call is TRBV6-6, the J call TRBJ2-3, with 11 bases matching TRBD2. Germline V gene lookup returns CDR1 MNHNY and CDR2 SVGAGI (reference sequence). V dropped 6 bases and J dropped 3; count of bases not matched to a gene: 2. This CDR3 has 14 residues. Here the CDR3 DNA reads TGTGCCAGCAGAAGGACTAGCGGGACAGATACGCAGTATTTT. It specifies CASRRTSGTDTQYF.

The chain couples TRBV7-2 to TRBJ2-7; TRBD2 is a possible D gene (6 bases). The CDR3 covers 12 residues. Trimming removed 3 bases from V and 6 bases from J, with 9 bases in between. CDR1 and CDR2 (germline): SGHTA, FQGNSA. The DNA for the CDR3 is TGTGCCAGCAGCTTCGGGAGTTCCGAGCAGTACTTC. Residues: CASSFGSSEQYF.

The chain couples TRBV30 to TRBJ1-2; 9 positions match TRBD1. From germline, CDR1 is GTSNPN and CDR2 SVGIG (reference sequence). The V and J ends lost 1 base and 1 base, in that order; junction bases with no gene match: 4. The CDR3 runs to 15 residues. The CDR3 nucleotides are TGTGCCTGGAGTGGGGGACAGGGCATTAACTATGGCTACACCTTC. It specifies CAWSGGQGINYGYTF.

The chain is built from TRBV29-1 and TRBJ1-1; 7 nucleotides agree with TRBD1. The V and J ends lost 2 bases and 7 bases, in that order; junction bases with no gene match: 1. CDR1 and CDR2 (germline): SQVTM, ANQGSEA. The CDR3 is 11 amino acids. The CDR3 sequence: CSVERGLEAFF. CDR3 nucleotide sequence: TGCAGCGTTGAAAGGGGGCTTGAAGCTTTCTTT.

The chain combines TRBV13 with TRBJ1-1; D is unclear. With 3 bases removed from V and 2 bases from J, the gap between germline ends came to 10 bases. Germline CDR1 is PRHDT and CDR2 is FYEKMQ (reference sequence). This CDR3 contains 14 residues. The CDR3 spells CASSFGHLNTEAFF. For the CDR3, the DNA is TGTGCCAGCAGCTTTGGCCATTTAAACACTGAAGCTTTCTTT. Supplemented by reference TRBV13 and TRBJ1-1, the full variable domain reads AAGVIQSPRHLIKEKRETATLKCYPIPRHDTVYWYQQGPGQDPQFLISFYEKMQSDKGSIPDRFSAQQFSDYHSELNMSSLELGDSALYFCASSFGHLNTEAFFGQGTRLTVV.

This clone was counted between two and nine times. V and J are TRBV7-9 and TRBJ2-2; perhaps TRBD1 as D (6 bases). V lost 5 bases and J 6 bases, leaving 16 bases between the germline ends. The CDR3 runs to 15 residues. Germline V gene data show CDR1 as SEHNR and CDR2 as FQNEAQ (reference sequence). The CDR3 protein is CASSLTNRVSGELFF. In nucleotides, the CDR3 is TGTGCCAGCAGCCTAACCAACAGGGTGTCCGGGGAGCTGTTTTTT. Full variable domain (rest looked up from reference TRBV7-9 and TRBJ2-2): DTGVSQNPRHKITKRGQNVTFRCDPISEHNRLYWYRQTLGQGPEFLTYFQNEAQLEKSRLLSDRFSAERPKGSFSTLEIQRTEQGDSAMYLCASSLTNRVSGELFFGEGSRLTVL.

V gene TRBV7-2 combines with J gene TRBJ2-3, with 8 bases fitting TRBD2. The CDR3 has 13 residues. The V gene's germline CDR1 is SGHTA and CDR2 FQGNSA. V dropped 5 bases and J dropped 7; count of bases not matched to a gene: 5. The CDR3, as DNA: TGTGCCAGCAGCCGTAGCGGGGCTAATACGCAGTATTTT. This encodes CASSRSGANTQYF. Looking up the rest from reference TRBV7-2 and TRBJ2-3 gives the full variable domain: GAGVSQSPSNKVTEKGKDVELRCDPISGHTALYWYRQSLGQGLEFLIYFQGNSAPDKSGLPSDRFSAERTGGSVSTLTIQRTQQEDSAVYLCASSRSGANTQYFGPGTRLTVL.

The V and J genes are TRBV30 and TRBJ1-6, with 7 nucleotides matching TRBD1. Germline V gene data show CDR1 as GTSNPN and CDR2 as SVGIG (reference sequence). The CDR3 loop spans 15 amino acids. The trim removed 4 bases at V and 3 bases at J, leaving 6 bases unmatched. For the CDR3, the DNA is TGTGCCTGGACGCCCGGACAGGACTATAATTCACCCCTCCACTTT. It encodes CAWTPGQDYNSPLHF.

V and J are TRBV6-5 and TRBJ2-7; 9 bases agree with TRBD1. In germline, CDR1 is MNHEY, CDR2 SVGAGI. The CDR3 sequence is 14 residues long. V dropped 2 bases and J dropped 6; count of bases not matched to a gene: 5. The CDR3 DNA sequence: TGTGCCAGCAGTTACGGGACAGGGTTGACCGAGCAGTACTTC. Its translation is CASSYGTGLTEQYF.

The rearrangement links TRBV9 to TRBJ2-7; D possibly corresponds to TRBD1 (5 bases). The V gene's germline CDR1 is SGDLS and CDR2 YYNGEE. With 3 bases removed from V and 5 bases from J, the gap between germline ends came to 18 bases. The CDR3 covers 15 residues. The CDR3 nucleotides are TGTGCCAGCAGCGCCGCTGGGCAGGGTGTCAACGAGCAGTACTTC. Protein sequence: CASSAAGQGVNEQYF.

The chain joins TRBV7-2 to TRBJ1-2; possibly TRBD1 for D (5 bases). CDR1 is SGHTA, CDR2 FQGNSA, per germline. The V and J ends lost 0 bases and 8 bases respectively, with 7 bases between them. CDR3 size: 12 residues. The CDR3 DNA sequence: TGTGCCAGCAGCTTAGCCGGGGGAGGCTACACCTTC. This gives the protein CASSLAGGGYTF.

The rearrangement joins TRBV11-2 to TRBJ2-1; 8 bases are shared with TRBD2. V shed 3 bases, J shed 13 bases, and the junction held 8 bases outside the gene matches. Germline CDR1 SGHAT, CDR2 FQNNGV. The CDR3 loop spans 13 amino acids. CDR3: CASSFLLRGDQFF. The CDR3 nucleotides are TGTGCCAGCAGCTTCCTTCTGCGGGGGGACCAGTTCTTC.

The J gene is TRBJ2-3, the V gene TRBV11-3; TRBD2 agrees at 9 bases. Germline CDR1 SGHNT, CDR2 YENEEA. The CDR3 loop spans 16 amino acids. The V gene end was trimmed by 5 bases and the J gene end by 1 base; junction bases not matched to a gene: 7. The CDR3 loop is CASSTSKRGGTDTQYF. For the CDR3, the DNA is TGTGCCAGCAGCACATCCAAGCGGGGGGGCACAGATACGCAGTATTTT.

CDR3 sequence (DNA): TGTGCCAGCAGTTCCGGGGATAATTCACCCCTCCACTTT. Translation: CASSSGDNSPLHF. The chain couples TRBV12-3 or TRBV12-4 to TRBJ1-6; D gene uncertain. V lost 4 bases to trimming and J lost 5 bases, with 6 bases between them. CDR3 length: 13 residues.

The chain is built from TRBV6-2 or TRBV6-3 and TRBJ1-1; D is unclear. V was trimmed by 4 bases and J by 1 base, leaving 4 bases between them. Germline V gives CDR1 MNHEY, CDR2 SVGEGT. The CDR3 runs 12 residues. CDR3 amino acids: CASSWQNTEAFF. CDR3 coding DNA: TGTGCCAGCAGTTGGCAGAACACTGAAGCTTTCTTT.

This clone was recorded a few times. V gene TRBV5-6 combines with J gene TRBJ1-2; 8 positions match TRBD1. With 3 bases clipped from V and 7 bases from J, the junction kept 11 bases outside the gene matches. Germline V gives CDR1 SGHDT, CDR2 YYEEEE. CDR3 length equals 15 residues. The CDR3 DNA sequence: TGTGCCAGCAGCTCGGGACAGGCTCAGACCGGTGGCTACACCTTC. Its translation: CASSSGQAQTGGYTF.

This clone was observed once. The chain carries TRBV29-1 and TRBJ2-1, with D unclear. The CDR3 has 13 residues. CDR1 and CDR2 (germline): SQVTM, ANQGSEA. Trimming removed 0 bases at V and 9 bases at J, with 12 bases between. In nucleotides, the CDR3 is TGCAGCGTTGAAGAGCCGGAAGCGATTGAGCAGTTCTTC. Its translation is CSVEEPEAIEQFF.

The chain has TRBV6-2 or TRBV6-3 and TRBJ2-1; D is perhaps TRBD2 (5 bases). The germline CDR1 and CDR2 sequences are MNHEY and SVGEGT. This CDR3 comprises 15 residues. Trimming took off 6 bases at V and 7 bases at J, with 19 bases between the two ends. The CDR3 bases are TGTGCCAGCAGCGGACTGGATTCCTCGGGGAATGAGCAGTTCTTC. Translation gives CASSGLDSSGNEQFF.

The CDR3 is CASTARGRFTTYGYTF. In nucleotides, the CDR3 is TGTGCCAGCACAGCTCGCGGCCGTTTCACTACCTATGGCTACACCTTC. V gene TRBV28 combines with J gene TRBJ1-2; D unresolved. V gave up 7 bases and J gave up 4 bases, with 22 bases separating them. CDR1 and CDR2 (germline): MDHEN, SYDVKM. The CDR3 length is 16 residues.

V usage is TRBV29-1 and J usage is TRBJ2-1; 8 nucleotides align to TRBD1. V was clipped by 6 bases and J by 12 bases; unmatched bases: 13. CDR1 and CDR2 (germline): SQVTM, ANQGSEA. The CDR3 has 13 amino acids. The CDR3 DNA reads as TGCAGCGTGGCAAGGACAGGGTCAGAAGGGCAGTTCTTC. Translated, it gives CSVARTGSEGQFF.

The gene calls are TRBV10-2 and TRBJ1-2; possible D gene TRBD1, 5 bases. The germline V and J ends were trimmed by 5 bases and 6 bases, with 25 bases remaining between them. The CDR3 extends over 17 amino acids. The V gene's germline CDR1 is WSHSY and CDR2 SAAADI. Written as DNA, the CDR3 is TGCGCCAGCAGTATCCGGGACTCTTTAACAGGAGTCGATGGCTACACCTTC. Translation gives CASSIRDSLTGVDGYTF.

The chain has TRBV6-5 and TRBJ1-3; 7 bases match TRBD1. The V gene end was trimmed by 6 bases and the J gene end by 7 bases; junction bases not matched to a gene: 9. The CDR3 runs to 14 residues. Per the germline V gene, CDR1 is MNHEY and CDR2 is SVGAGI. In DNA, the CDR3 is TGTGCCAGCAGCCAACAGGGGAGTCGGAACACCATATATTTT. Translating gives CASSQQGSRNTIYF.